This entry describes one T cell receptor (beta chain). This clonotype was detected only a few times. It has no known antigen specificity. One end of the junction varies from germline; a read error may be responsible. For CDR1 and CDR2, the germline V gene (reference sequence) lists DFQATT and SNEGSKA. The CDR3 covers 16 residues, taking in both the cysteine and the phenylalanine. The kept DNA is CDR3 alone, 48 bases in frame from the first base. Libraries were prepared through 5' RACE. Data came from an Illumina HiSeq 2500. A second PCR of about 7 to 12 cycles was performed with a sample-barcoded 5' primer and a J-beta primer mix. A unique molecular identifier was introduced onto each TCR beta cDNA molecule by a template-switch 5' adaptor carrying 12 random nucleotides. Each sample yielded at least 3 million CDR3-containing paired-end reads. The Mint cDNA synthesis kit, primed by a TRBC-specific oligonucleotide, was used to synthesize first-strand cDNA from all RNA. Following uracil-DNA glycosylase treatment, a first 18-cycle PCR with universal primers M1SS and BC2_uni_R was performed on all cDNA. From the authors' description of their analysis: Each sample was normalized by randomly selecting 1 million high-quality reads, each carrying a distinct molecular identifier. Reads with shared molecular identifiers were discarded instead of being binned into consensus sequences. MiTCR, run with a Q25 quality threshold and the strictest error-elimination algorithm, handled CDR3 identification, clonotype clustering and error correction. A nonparametric unseen species model using Euler transformation provided a lower-bound estimate of total TCR beta diversity. Starting from the raw public reads, TCRdb applied fastp trimming at Q25, assembled clones with MiXCR and retained in-frame beta chains. Every CDR3 protein is listed once, alongside the most common genes and DNA of its rows. TCRdb, not the original authors, processed these V and J calls. The sample records some 890,000 distinct CDR3 sequences, just under 30% of which are singletons. The ten largest clones capture 10% of the sample.

The donors were 40 or so Caucasian individuals from Russia, aged roughly 6 to 100 years, who were systemically healthy. Each donor gave about 10 milliliters of peripheral blood, drawn into EDTA-treated Vacutainer tubes. PBMCs were isolated by Ficoll-Paque density-gradient centrifugation, with at least 6.5 million obtained per sample. Trizol reagent was used to extract total RNA from the PBMCs, yielding at least 5 micrograms per sample. For every donor, an aliquot of PBMCs went through flow cytometry to measure the percentages of naive CD45RAhigh/CD27high T cells. The sample is drawn from a study of blood T cells in healthy people across ages (dated by TCRdb to between 2014 and 2017). Regarding the complete study: In model experiments, template switching captured roughly one uniquely barcoded TCR beta cDNA molecule for every two T cells. For two donors (one aged 18 to 30 and one aged 80 or older), the study analyzed two additional independent replicas of 1 million unique cDNA reads from the same blood draw. Donors were grouped into four age groups: young (average 16 years), middle-aged (39), aged (around 56) and long-lived (around 82). The study measured age-related changes in TCR beta repertoire diversity using deep sequencing normalized with unique cDNA molecular identifiers. Points the paper makes about the study in general: Because the CMV infection status of the donors was unknown, age-related changes in expanded clonotypes may potentially have been confounded. Estimates of total diversity based on one million sequenced T cells were regarded as lower bounds and as underestimates. Bulk unsorted PBMC profiling prevented conclusive comparison of naive and antigen-experienced compartments. The long-lived group showed more naive CD4+ T cells, fewer expanded clones and increased TCR diversity than the aged group, suggesting age selection. Observed TCR beta diversity per million T cells fell roughly linearly with age, and a significant reduction was already apparent by age approximately 40. Observed TCR beta diversity correlated strongly with the percentage of naive T cells measured by flow cytometry.

The same data also went into a second study, on T cells of mothers and their children. Per that second paper: Nine systemically healthy Caucasian individuals served as donors, namely three mothers together with their six children. cDNA synthesis consumed the entire amount of extracted RNA, loaded at about 1.6 ug RNA in each 15 ul reaction. Sample barcodes and 2-4 random nucleotides were added via the M1S primer in the second PCR. Over 8.5 million TCR beta CDR3 reads came from each mother, compared with approximately 3 million reads from each child. TCR recombination output is similarly shaped by thymic selection in related and unrelated pairs, with a minor effect exerted by inherited differences. Normalized repertoire overlap was always found to be slightly, but never significantly, higher in related mother-child pairs than in unrelated mother-child pairs. No persistent microchimeric T cell clones were detected, at a sensitivity of roughly 100 clones per million clonotypes. Deep NGS was used in the study to compare the TCR beta repertoires of mothers and children and to look for features that separate related mother-child pairs from unrelated individuals. The mean age was around 42 +/- 4 years for the mothers and approximately 11 +/- 4 years for the children. After adapter ligation was performed with NEBNext reagents, the libraries were sequenced on an Illumina HiSeq 2000 with 100+100 nt paired-end reads. Mother and child libraries were prepared a month apart and sequenced in separate runs to prevent cross-contamination. For each donor, somewhere between 500,000 and 2,000,000 distinct TCR beta clonotypes were identified. Naive TCR beta clonotypes were estimated from low-frequency clonotypes matched to each donor's FACS-determined naive share, without sorting.

The chain couples TRBV20-1 to TRBJ2-3, with TRBD2 identical over 8 junction bases. This TCR derives from a woman aged 40 to 50 in good health. Sequencing used blood. Read as DNA, the sequence is TGCGGTGCTAGAGATAGGGTAGCGGGATTCACAGATACGCAGTATTTT. Its protein reads: CGARDRVAGFTDTQYF.